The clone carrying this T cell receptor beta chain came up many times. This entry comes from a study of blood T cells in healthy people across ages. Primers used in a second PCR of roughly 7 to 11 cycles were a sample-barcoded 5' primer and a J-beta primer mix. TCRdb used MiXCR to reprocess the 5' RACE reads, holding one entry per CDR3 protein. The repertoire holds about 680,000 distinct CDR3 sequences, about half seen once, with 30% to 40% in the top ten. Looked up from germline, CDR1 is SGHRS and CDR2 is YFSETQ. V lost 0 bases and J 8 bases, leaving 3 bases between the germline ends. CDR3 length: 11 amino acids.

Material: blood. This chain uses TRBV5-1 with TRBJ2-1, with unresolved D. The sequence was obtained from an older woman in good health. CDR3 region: CASSLEHEQFF. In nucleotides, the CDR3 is TGCGCCAGCAGCTTGGAACATGAGCAGTTCTTC.